This T cell receptor beta chain originates from a study of blood T cell repertoires in COVID-19. On the study more broadly: Samples taken during acute and convalescent COVID-19 were collected in the United States, Italy and Spain. PBMCs, B-cell-depleted T cells, or T cells were the source of the cDNA or gDNA that made up the material.

Per the original data handling: Quantification of nucleated cells was approximated via reference gene primer amplification. Libraries were prepared by immunoSEQ multiplex PCR; TCRdb keeps only in-frame clonotypes and omits some of them. That table gives V, J and clone size, and the DNA gave D and trimming. The data show about 110,000 clones, about nine tenths seen once. V shed 3 bases, J shed 0 bases, and the junction held 9 bases outside the gene matches. This CDR3 region has 19 residues. The germline CDR1 and CDR2 sequences are LNHDA and SQIVND (reference sequence). This clonotype was sampled from a woman aged 25 to 45 with acute or convalescent COVID-19. The sample taken for sequencing was peripheral blood. The chain couples TRBV19 to TRBJ2-6; TRBD1 matches at 9 bases. In DNA, the CDR3 is TGTGCCAGTAGTATCCAACCCGGGACAGGGTCCTCTGGGGCCAACGTCCTGACTTTC. Translated: CASSIQPGTGSSGANVLTF.